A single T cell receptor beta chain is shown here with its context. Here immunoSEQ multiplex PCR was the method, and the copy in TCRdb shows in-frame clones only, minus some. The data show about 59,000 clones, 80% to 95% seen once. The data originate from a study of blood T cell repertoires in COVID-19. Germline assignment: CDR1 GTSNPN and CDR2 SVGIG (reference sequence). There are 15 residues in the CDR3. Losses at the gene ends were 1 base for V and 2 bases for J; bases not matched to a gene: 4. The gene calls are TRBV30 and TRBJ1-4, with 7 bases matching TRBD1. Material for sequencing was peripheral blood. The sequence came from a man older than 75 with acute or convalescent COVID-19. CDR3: CAWSEGAGTNEKLFF. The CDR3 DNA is TGTGCCTGGAGTGAGGGGGCTGGGACTAATGAAAAACTGTTTTTT.